A single sample gave rise to the 30 T cell receptor beta chains below, sequenced in a study of OX40 agonist ivuxolimab in advanced cancers. Libraries came from the immunoSEQ multiplex PCR assay. Not all clones reach the TCRdb copy of this immuneACCESS table, which keeps in-frame sequences only. Checked studies attribute under half of the gap to unresolved V genes and leave the rest unexplained. Present in this sample are tens of thousands of clones, roughly 80% of which were seen just once. The ten largest make up 5.1% of the sample. Sequencing used CD4+ or CD8+ T cells sorted from blood, obtained in a trial of the OX40 agonist ivuxolimab. The source is an adult with an advanced solid tumor such as melanoma, head and neck, liver or kidney cancer.

This sequence joins TRBV13 and TRBJ2-1; D is uncertain. The CDR3 is 12 amino acids. CDR1 and CDR2 from the germline V gene are PRHDT and FYEKMQ (reference sequence). V was clipped by 2 bases and J by 4 bases, with 3 bases between them. In DNA, the CDR3 is TGTGCCAGCAGCTTACGGTACAATGAGCAGTTCTTC. This encodes CASSLRYNEQFF.

The CDR3 region is CASSSRLNQPQHF. CDR3 coding DNA: TGTGCCAGCAGTAGCAGACTAAATCAGCCCCAGCATTTT. The rearrangement links TRBV6-1 to TRBJ1-5; the D is unclear. The CDR3 has 13 residues. From germline, CDR1 is MNHNS and CDR2 SASEGT. Deletions cut 5 bases from V and 4 bases from J, with 9 bases between.

The chain links TRBV6-5 to TRBJ1-1, with TRBD1 matching 9 bases. The CDR3 extends over 14 amino acids. Germline CDR1 reads MNHEY; CDR2 reads SVGAGI. CDR3 sequence: CAGGRDRANTEAFF. The CDR3 DNA reads as TGTGCGGGAGGGCGGGACAGGGCGAACACTGAAGCTTTCTTT.

The V and J genes are TRBV5-6 and TRBJ2-2; TRBD1 or TRBD2 may be the D gene (5 bases each). V was clipped by 0 bases and J by 6 bases, with 15 bases between them. The CDR3 is made up of 16 amino acids. Germline V gives CDR1 SGHDT, CDR2 YYEEEE. The CDR3 bases are TGTGCCAGCAGCTTGGGGGACGTGGTGCTTGCCGGGGAGCTGTTTTTT. It specifies CASSLGDVVLAGELFF.

The chain combines TRBV28 with TRBJ1-2; 10 bases line up with TRBD1. The germline gives CDR1 MDHEN, CDR2 SYDVKM. V was pared by 3 bases and J by 9 bases, with 1 base of the junction left unmatched. The CDR3 sequence is 12 residues long. CDR3 region: CASSLGQGRYTF. Written as DNA, the CDR3 is TGTGCCAGCAGTTTGGGACAGGGGCGCTACACCTTC.

The chain is built from TRBV15 and TRBJ2-5, with D uncertain. This CDR3 is 18 amino acids long. V was trimmed by 0 bases and J by 0 bases, leaving 17 bases between them. CDR1 LNHNV and CDR2 YYDKDF come from the germline V gene (reference sequence). The CDR3 here is CATSRDLGGTRYQETQYF. The CDR3 DNA follows: TGTGCCACCAGCAGAGATTTGGGCGGCACCAGATACCAAGAGACCCAGTACTTC.

The CDR3 sequence: CASSLKPNSGTSGITTYEQYF. The CDR3 bases are TGCGCCAGCAGCTTGAAGCCGAACTCCGGGACTAGCGGGATTACAACCTACGAGCAGTACTTC. The chain couples TRBV5-1 to TRBJ2-7, with 13 bases that match TRBD2. This CDR3 is 21 amino acids long. J gave up 2 bases and V 1 base, and 18 bases lay outside the gene matches. Germline CDR1 and CDR2: SGHRS and YFSETQ.

CDR3 region: CASSSQGAWNTEAFF. CDR3 DNA: TGTGCCAGCAGCTCGCAGGGGGCGTGGAACACTGAAGCTTTCTTT. The gene calls are TRBV21-1 and TRBJ1-1; the DNA was not compared with TRBD1, the D call given in the table. TRBV21-1 is shown as a pseudogene. The CDR3 spans 15 residues.

The genes are TRBV11-2 and TRBJ2-1; D gene ambiguous. This CDR3 has 13 residues. CDR1 is SGHAT, CDR2 FQNNGV, per germline. The V gene lost 4 bases and the J gene lost 7 bases, with 11 bases spanning the gap. The CDR3 here is CASSSSHLNEQFF. The CDR3 region has the DNA TGTGCCAGCAGCTCCTCCCATTTGAATGAGCAGTTCTTC.

In DNA form, the CDR3 reads TGTGCCAGCAGCCTGACAGTGAACACTGAAGCTTTCTTT. It yields the protein CASSLTVNTEAFF. The chain recombines TRBV7-9 with TRBJ1-1; D is perhaps TRBD1 (5 bases). CDR3 length: 13 amino acids. Germline CDR1 is SEHNR and CDR2 is FQNEAQ (reference sequence). V lost 5 bases to trimming and J lost 0 bases, with 7 bases between them.

The V and J genes are TRBV19 and TRBJ2-3, with D maybe TRBD1 (6 bases). CDR3 size: 14 residues. Trimming stripped 5 bases from V and 0 bases from J, with 9 bases between. Looked up from germline, CDR1 is LNHDA and CDR2 is SQIVND (reference sequence). CDR3 nucleotide sequence: TGTGCCAGTAGTGGACAGACTAGCACAGATACGCAGTATTTT. The encoded protein is CASSGQTSTDTQYF.

The J gene is TRBJ1-1, the V gene TRBV6-1; TRBD1 matches at 12 bases. CDR3 length: 15 residues. After removal of 5 bases from V and 4 bases from J, the junction contained 5 bases not matched to a gene. CDR1 is MNHNS, CDR2 SASEGT, per germline. CDR3 protein: CASSRDRGRGTEAFF. In nucleotides, the CDR3 is TGTGCCAGCAGTCGGGACAGGGGGCGAGGCACTGAAGCTTTCTTT.

This chain uses TRBV18 with TRBJ1-2; tentative D call: TRBD1 (5 bases). CDR1 and CDR2 (germline): KGHSH, LQKENI. The CDR3 contains 16 residues. With 2 bases removed from V and 6 bases from J, the gap between germline ends came to 19 bases. For the CDR3, the DNA is TGTGCCAGCTCACCAAACAGGATGGAAGGAAGCAATGGCTACACCTTC. Translating gives CASSPNRMEGSNGYTF.

This chain links TRBV7-9 with TRBJ1-1; D remains unclear. CDR1 is SEHNR and CDR2 is FQNEAQ in the germline V gene (reference sequence). CDR3 size: 13 residues. V was shortened by 5 bases and J by 4 bases, with 11 bases between the two germline ends. In DNA, the CDR3 is TGTGCCAGCAGCACAATGTCTATCACTGAAGCTTTCTTT. This translates into CASSTMSITEAFF.

The rearrangement links TRBV4-1 to TRBJ1-5; the D is unclear. In germline, CDR1 is MGHRA, CDR2 YSYEKL. Trimming left V 1 base short and J 0 bases short, with 7 bases between. CDR3 length: 15 amino acids. This CDR3 reads CASSQGAISNQPQHF. CDR3 DNA sequence: TGCGCCAGCAGCCAAGGGGCCATTAGCAATCAGCCCCAGCATTTT.

CDR3 region: CSVGSRGGYEQYF. CDR3 sequence (DNA): TGCAGCGTGGGGTCCAGGGGAGGCTACGAGCAGTACTTC. This chain uses TRBV29-1 with TRBJ2-7; D possibly uses TRBD1 or TRBD2 (6 bases each). The V and J ends lost 6 bases and 3 bases respectively, with 15 bases between them. In germline, CDR1 is SQVTM, CDR2 ANQGSEA. The CDR3 loop spans 13 amino acids.

The chain uses TRBV5-1 and TRBJ2-3, with D tentatively TRBD2 (5 bases). The CDR3 consists of 15 residues. The germline CDR1 and CDR2 sequences are SGHRS and YFSETQ. Trimming left V 4 bases short and J 4 bases short, with 16 bases between. The CDR3 region is CASSTGRRTSDTQYF. DNA for the CDR3: TGCGCCAGCAGCACCGGACGGAGGACCTCAGATACGCAGTATTTT.

The J gene is TRBJ2-2, the V gene TRBV6-1, with D possibly matching TRBD1 (6 bases). The CDR3 contains 14 residues. V was clipped by 6 bases and J by 7 bases, with 15 bases between them. Germline CDR1 is MNHNS and CDR2 is SASEGT. The CDR3 protein is CASRGGQGIGELFF. The CDR3 DNA reads TGTGCCAGCAGAGGCGGGCAGGGGATCGGGGAGCTGTTTTTT.

V and J are TRBV5-1 and TRBJ2-5; D may be TRBD1 or TRBD2 (5 bases each). Germline V lookup: CDR1 SGHRS, CDR2 YFSETQ. Trimming removed 5 bases at V and 5 bases at J, with 10 bases between. This CDR3 has 12 amino acids. Here the CDR3 DNA reads TGCGCCAGCAGGGGGGATGTGGAGACCCAGTACTTC. Translation gives CASRGDVETQYF.

The DNA of the CDR3 is TGTGCCAGCAACAATGTACAGGGGGCGGGGGAGCAGTACTTC. Its protein is CASNNVQGAGEQYF. V and J are TRBV28 and TRBJ2-7; 9 bases match TRBD1. The ends lost 7 bases at V and 7 bases at J; junction bases unmatched: 11. The CDR3 length is 14 residues. Germline V lookup: CDR1 MDHEN, CDR2 SYDVKM.

This chain links TRBV25-1 with TRBJ1-3; no definite D call. V was pared by 6 bases and J by 0 bases, with 12 bases between. The CDR3 has 15 residues. The germline V gene encodes CDR1 MGHDK and CDR2 SYGVNS. CDR3 in amino acids: CASSATDASGNTIYF. In nucleotides, the CDR3 is TGTGCCAGCAGCGCCACAGATGCCTCTGGAAACACCATATATTTT.

V usage is TRBV6-5 and J usage is TRBJ2-1; D not certain. Germline CDR1 reads MNHEY; CDR2 reads SVGAGI. CDR3 length equals 12 residues. The ends were cut back, 6 bases at V and 13 bases at J, with 16 bases in the middle. The CDR3 DNA follows: TGTGCCAGCAGCCGAAAGGTAAAGGTCCAGTTCTTC. This translates into CASSRKVKVQFF.

The chain combines TRBV5-1 with TRBJ2-2, with 7 bases lining up with TRBD1. CDR1 is SGHRS and CDR2 is YFSETQ in the germline V gene. Germline trimming cut 0 bases from V and 0 bases from J; bases unmatched to any gene: 5. The CDR3 spans 17 residues. The CDR3 protein is CASSLEPRGSNTGELFF. DNA for the CDR3: TGCGCCAGCAGCTTGGAGCCCAGGGGGTCGAACACCGGGGAGCTGTTTTTT.

J is TRBJ2-3 and V is TRBV6-1; D is possibly TRBD1 (5 bases). V was shortened by 3 bases and J by 2 bases, with 15 bases between the two germline ends. Germline CDR1 MNHNS, CDR2 SASEGT. This CDR3 has 16 residues. The CDR3 protein is CASSDWLVRVTDTQYF. CDR3 sequence (DNA): TGTGCCAGCAGTGATTGGCTTGTCAGGGTCACAGATACGCAGTATTTT.

V and J are TRBV7-8 and TRBJ1-5, with D perhaps TRBD1 (5 bases). Trimming removed 7 bases from V and 2 bases from J, with 24 bases in between. The CDR3 covers 18 residues. In germline, CDR1 is SGHVS, CDR2 FQNEAQ. This CDR3 is CASTLGGFANAGNQPQHF. CDR3 DNA: TGTGCCAGCACCCTCGGGGGGTTTGCCAATGCTGGCAATCAGCCCCAGCATTTT.

This rearrangement joins TRBV5-6 to TRBJ1-5; D possibly corresponds to TRBD1 (6 bases). The CDR3 has 15 residues. Germline V CDR1 and CDR2: SGHDT, YYEEEE. The V gene lost 2 bases and the J gene lost 6 bases, with 15 bases spanning the gap. CDR3 in DNA: TGTGCCAGCAGCTTTCTGGGGGGCGCGGGTCAGCCCCAGCATTTT. Amino acid sequence: CASSFLGGAGQPQHF.

The rearrangement links TRBV4-1 to TRBJ2-5, with D perhaps matching TRBD2 (5 bases). CDR3 length equals 14 residues. Germline CDR1 and CDR2: MGHRA and YSYEKL. Trimming left V 5 bases short and J 4 bases short, with 14 bases between. In DNA form, the CDR3 reads TGCGCCAGCAGCACGGCGGGTTCTAGAGAGACCCAGTACTTC. This codes for CASSTAGSRETQYF.

The chain links TRBV2 to TRBJ2-2, with D uncertain. The CDR3 is 14 residues long. Trimming took 2 bases from V and 2 from J, leaving 6 bases between them. Germline V gene sequence: CDR1 SNHLY, CDR2 FYNNEI. The CDR3 sequence: CASSEFPNTGELFF. CDR3 DNA: TGTGCCAGCAGTGAATTTCCAAACACCGGGGAGCTGTTTTTT.

The chain couples TRBV28 to TRBJ1-1, with D possibly matching TRBD1 (6 bases). Per germline, CDR1 MDHEN and CDR2 SYDVKM. The CDR3 extends over 14 amino acids. Trimming took off 6 bases at V and 1 base at J, with 12 bases between the two ends. Written as DNA, the CDR3 is TGTGCCAGCAGGCTCAGGGACACGAACACTGAAGCTTTCTTT. It translates to CASRLRDTNTEAFF.

The chain employs TRBV14 and TRBJ1-2, with D hard to call. The CDR3 covers 15 residues. Per the germline V gene, CDR1 is SGHDN and CDR2 is FVKESK. V was clipped by 3 bases and J by 0 bases, with 11 bases between them. The CDR3 sequence is CASSQFRGTNYGYTF. DNA for the CDR3: TGTGCCAGCAGCCAGTTCCGGGGAACTAACTATGGCTACACCTTC.